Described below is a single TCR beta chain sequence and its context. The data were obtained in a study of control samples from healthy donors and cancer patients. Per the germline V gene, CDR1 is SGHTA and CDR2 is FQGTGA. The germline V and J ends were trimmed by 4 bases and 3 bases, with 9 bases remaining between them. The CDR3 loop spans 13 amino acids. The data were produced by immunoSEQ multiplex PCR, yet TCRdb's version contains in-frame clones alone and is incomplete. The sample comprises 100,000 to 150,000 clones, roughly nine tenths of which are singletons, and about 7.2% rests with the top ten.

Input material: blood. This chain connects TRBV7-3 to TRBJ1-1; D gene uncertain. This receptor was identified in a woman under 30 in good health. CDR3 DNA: TGTGCCAGCAGCTCCGAGCCTTACACTGAAGCTTTCTTT. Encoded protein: CASSSEPYTEAFF.